The clone carrying this TCR beta chain appeared a few times. Its target is not known. The sample comes from a study of blood T cells in healthy people across ages. Study outcomes and limitations: Per million T cells, the diversity of TCR beta decreased roughly linearly as age advanced. The long-lived group displayed more naive CD4+ cells, plus higher diversity, than the aged donors did.

Sample-barcoded 5' priming and a J-beta primer mix drove a second PCR of 7 to 11 cycles. TCRdb processed the 5' RACE reads anew with MiXCR; each CDR3 protein has one entry. The repertoire has 600,000 or so distinct CDR3 sequences, 20% to 25% of them found once; the top ten carry 3.5% to 4%. Trimming stripped 0 bases from V and 3 bases from J, with 9 bases between. Germline CDR1 SGHRS, CDR2 YFSETQ. This CDR3 region has 14 residues. Sequencing was carried out using blood. This chain links TRBV5-1 with TRBJ2-5; D gene uncertain. This receptor was identified in a man in his 70s in good health. In DNA, the CDR3 is TGCGCCAGCAGCTTGGATTCAGTGGAAGAGACCCAGTACTTC. Translating it yields CASSLDSVEETQYF.